The T cell receptor (beta chain) described here comes from a study of shared clonotypes between healthy human individuals. Study-level points and caveats: Limitation of the genetic and exposure-history diversity represented came from the few donors.

Among the donors, all were Caucasian adults who lived in Nashville, Tennessee. Sequencing used immunoSEQ multiplex PCR; TCRdb keeps in-frame clones, though not all of them. The sample has hundreds of thousands of clones, roughly 80% seen once. This CDR3 is 12 amino acids long. The germline gives CDR1 MNHEY, CDR2 SVGAGI. This clone came up a few times. Its antigen is unknown. An end of the junction does not agree with germline; a read error may underlie this. What was sequenced was PBMCs. V and J are TRBV6-5 and TRBJ1-3; D remains ambiguous. The sequence was obtained from a middle-aged woman in good health. Some clones in this sample may be carry-over from other donors' samples. CDR3 sequence (DNA): TGTGCCAGTCACTCCTCTGGGAACACCATATATTTT. Its protein is CASHSSGNTIYF.